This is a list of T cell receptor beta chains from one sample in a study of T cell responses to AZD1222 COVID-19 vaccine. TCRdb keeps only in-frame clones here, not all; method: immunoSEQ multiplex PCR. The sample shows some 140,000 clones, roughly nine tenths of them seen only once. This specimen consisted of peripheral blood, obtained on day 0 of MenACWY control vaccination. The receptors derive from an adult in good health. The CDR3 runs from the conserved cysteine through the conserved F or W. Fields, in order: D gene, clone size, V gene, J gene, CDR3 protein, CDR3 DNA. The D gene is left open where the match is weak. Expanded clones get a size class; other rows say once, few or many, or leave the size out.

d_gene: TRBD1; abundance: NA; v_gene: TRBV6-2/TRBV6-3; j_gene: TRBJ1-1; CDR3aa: CASSWDSRNTEAFF; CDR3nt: TGTGCCAGCAGTTGGGACAGCAGGAACACTGAAGCTTTCTTT
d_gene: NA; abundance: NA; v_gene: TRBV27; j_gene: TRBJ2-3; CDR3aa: CASSLRGVADTQYF; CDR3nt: TGTGCCAGCAGTTTACGAGGGGTGGCAGATACGCAGTATTTT
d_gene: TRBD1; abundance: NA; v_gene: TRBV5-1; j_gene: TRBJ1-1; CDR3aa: CASSSEGATEAFF; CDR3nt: TGCGCCAGCAGTTCCGAGGGGGCAACTGAAGCTTTCTTT
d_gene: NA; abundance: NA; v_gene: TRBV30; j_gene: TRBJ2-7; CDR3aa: CAWSEIGVEQYF; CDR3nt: TGTGCCTGGAGTGAGATAGGGGTCGAGCAGTACTTC
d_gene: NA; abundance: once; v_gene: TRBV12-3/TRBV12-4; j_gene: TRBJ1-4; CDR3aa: CASSPQYEKLFF; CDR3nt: TGTGCCAGCAGTCCCCAATATGAAAAACTGTTTTTT
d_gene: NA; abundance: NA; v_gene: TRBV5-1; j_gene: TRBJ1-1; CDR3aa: CASSLMGGDTEAFF; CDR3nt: TGCGCCAGCAGCTTAATGGGTGGAGACACTGAAGCTTTCTTT
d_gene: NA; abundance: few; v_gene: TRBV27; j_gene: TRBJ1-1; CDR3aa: CASSFVGGGRVAFF; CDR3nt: TGTGCCAGCAGTTTTGTCGGAGGGGGGAGGGTAGCTTTCTTT
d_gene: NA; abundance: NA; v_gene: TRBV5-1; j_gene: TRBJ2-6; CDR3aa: CASSLEQVTGANVLTF; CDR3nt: TGCGCCAGCAGCTTGGAACAAGTAACTGGGGCCAACGTCCTGACTTTC
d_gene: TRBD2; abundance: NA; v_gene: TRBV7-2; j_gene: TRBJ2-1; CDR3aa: CASSRTGLAGVDEQFF; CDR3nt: TGTGCCAGCAGCCGGACGGGACTAGCGGGAGTCGATGAGCAGTTCTTC
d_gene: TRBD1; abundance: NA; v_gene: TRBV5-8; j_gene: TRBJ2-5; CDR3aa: CASSTGTGYTETQYF; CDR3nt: TGTGCCAGCAGCACCGGGACAGGGTATACAGAGACCCAGTACTTC